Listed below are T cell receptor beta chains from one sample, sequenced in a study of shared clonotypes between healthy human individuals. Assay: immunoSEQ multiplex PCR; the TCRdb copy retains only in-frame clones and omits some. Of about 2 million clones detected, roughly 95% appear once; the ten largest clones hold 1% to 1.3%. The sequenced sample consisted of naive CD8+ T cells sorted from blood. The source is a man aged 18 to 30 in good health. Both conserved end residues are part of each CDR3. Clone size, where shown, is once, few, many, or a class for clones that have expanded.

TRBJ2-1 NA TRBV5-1 CASSPGTSAIYNEQFF
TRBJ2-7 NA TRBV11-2 CASSFPPIHRPTYEQYF
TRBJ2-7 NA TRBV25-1 CASSEEVGQGAYEQYF
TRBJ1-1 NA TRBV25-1 CASSDRQSWNTEAFF
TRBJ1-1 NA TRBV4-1 CASSQEEWTEAFF
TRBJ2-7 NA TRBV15 CATSSNLDRETYEQYF
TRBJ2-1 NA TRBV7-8 CASSLALVGVYNEQFF
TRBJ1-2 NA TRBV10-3 CAITPTREGAIGYTF
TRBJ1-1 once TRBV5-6 CASSAPQVSMNTEAFF
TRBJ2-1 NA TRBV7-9 CASSLGSTEQFF
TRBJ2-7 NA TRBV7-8 CASSLGGGDDEQYF
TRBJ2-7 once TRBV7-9 CASSIRIGYEQYF